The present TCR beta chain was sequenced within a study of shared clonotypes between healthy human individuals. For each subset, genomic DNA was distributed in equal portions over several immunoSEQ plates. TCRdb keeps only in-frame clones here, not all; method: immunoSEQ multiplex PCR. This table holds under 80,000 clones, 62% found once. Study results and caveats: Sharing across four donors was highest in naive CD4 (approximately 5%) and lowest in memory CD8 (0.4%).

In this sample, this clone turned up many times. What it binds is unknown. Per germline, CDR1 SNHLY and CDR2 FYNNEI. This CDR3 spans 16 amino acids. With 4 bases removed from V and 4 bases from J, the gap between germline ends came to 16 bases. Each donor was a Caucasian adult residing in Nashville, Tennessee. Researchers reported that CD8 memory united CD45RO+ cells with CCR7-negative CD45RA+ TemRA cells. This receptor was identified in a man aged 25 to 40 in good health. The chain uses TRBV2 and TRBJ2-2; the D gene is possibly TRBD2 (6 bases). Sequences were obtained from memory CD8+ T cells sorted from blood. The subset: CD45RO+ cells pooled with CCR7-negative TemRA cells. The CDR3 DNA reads TGTGCCAGCAGTGGGCCGGCGGGATACGGCACCGGGGAGCTGTTTTTT. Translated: CASSGPAGYGTGELFF.